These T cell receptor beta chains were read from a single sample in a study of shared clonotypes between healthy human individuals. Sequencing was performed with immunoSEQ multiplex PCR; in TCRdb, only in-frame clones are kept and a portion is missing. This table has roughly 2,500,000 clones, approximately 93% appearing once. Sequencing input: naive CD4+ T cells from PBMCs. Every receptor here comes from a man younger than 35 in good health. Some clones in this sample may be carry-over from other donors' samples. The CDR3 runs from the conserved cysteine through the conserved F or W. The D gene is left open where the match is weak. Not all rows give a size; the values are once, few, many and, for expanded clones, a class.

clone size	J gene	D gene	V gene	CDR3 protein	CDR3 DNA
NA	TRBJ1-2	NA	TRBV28	CASRRRWSGLQNYGYTF	TGTGCCAGCAGAAGAAGATGGTCGGGACTCCAGAACTATGGCTACACCTTC
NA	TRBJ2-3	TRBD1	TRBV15	CATSRETGGKTDTQYF	TGTGCCACCAGCAGAGAGACAGGGGGGAAGACAGATACGCAGTATTTT
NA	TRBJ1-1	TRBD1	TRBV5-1	CASSLPDRGNTEAFF	TGCGCCAGCAGCTTGCCAGACAGGGGTAACACTGAAGCTTTCTTT
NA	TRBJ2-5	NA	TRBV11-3	CASSPDRWGGTQYF	TGTGCCAGCAGCCCAGACAGGTGGGGCGGGACCCAGTACTTC
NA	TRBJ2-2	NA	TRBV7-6	CATSRGANTGELFF	TGTGCCACTTCCCGGGGCGCGAACACCGGGGAGCTGTTTTTT
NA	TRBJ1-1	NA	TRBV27	CASGSGRPNTEAFF	TGTGCCAGCGGATCGGGACGCCCGAACACTGAAGCTTTCTTT
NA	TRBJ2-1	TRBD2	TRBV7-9	CASSQTSGRWNEQFF	TGTGCCAGCAGCCAAACTAGCGGGAGGTGGAATGAGCAGTTCTTC
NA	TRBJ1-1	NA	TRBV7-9	CASSLVGRTSGNTEAFF	TGTGCCAGCAGCTTAGTCGGAAGGACGAGTGGGAACACTGAAGCTTTCTTT
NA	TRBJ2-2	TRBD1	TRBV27	CASSLRDRAGTGELFF	TGTGCCAGCAGTTTAAGGGACAGGGCCGGCACCGGGGAGCTGTTTTTT
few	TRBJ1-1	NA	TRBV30	CAWSIGPRAEAFF	TGTGCCTGGAGTATTGGACCAAGGGCTGAAGCTTTCTTT
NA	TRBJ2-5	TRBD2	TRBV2	CASSPTGGVWETQYF	TGTGCCAGCAGTCCGACCGGGGGGGTTTGGGAGACCCAGTACTTC
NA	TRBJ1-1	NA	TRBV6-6	CASSYSPVAQNTEAFF	TGTGCCAGCAGTTACTCTCCTGTGGCTCAGAACACTGAAGCTTTCTTT
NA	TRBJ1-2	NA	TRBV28	CASSRVSEGDPGYTF	TGTGCCAGCAGTCGCGTCAGTGAGGGGGATCCTGGCTACACCTTC
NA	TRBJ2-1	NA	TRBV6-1	CASSEGHSYNEQFF	TGTGCCAGCAGTGAAGGCCACTCCTACAATGAGCAGTTCTTC
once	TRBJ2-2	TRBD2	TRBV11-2	CASSPGTSGRTGELFF	TGTGCCAGCAGCCCGGGGACTAGCGGACGCACCGGGGAGCTGTTTTTT
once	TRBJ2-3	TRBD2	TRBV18	CASSPSSGTTDTQYF	TGTGCCAGCTCACCCTCTAGCGGGACCACAGATACGCAGTATTTT
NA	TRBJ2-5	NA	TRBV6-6	CASSHPPYRDTETQYF	TGTGCCAGCAGCCATCCCCCTTACCGGGACACAGAGACCCAGTACTTC
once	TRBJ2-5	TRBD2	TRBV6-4	CASRHPGLAGPQETQYF	TGTGCCAGCAGGCACCCGGGACTAGCGGGACCGCAAGAGACCCAGTACTTC
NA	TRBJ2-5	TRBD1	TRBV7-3	CASSQNRGKTQYF	TGTGCCAGCAGCCAAAACAGGGGAAAGACCCAGTACTTC
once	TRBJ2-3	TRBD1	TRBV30	CAWAQGGTDTQYF	TGTGCCTGGGCTCAGGGGGGCACAGATACGCAGTATTTT
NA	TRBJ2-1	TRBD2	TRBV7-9	CASSTPLGGSSYNEQFF	TGTGCCAGCAGCACACCGTTGGGGGGGAGCTCCTACAATGAGCAGTTCTTC
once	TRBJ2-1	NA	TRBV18	CASSLRTGQTYNEQFF	TGTGCCAGCTCACTGCGGACTGGACAGACCTACAATGAGCAGTTCTTC
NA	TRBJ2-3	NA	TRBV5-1	CASSLLAESTDTQYF	TGCGCCAGCAGCTTGCTGGCGGAGAGCACAGATACGCAGTATTTT
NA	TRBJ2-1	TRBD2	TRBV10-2	CASSAGLAVYNEQFF	TGCGCCAGCAGCGCGGGACTAGCGGTTTACAATGAGCAGTTCTTC
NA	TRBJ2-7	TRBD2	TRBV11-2	CASSLAAGGITYEQYF	TGTGCCAGCAGCTTAGCGGCGGGAGGGATAACCTACGAGCAGTACTTC
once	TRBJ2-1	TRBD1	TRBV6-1	CASSTFGTAEQFF	TGTGCCAGCAGCACATTCGGGACAGCCGAGCAGTTCTTC
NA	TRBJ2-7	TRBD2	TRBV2	CASREGLAGVYEQYF	TGTGCCAGCAGGGAGGGACTAGCGGGAGTCTACGAGCAGTACTTC
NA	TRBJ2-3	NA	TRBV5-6	CASSLSYNTDTQYF	TGTGCCAGCAGCTTGTCCTACAACACAGATACGCAGTATTTT
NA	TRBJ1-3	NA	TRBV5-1	CASTQGPSGNTIYF	TGCGCCAGTACCCAGGGCCCCTCTGGAAACACCATATATTTT
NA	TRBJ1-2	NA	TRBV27	CASTFRGGYGYTF	TGTGCCAGCACCTTTAGGGGGGGTTATGGCTACACCTTC
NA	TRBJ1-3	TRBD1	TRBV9	CASSLTTGVSGNTIYF	TGTGCCAGCAGTCTCACGACAGGGGTATCTGGAAACACCATATATTTT
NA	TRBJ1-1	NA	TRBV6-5	CASSYSWGRSAEAFF	TGTGCCAGCAGTTACTCTTGGGGGCGAAGTGCTGAAGCTTTCTTT
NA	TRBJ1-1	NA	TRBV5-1	CASSQQGGTEAFF	TGCGCCAGCAGCCAACAGGGAGGGACTGAAGCTTTCTTT
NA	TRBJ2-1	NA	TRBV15	CATSRDGRGGSYNEQFF	TGTGCCACCAGCAGAGATGGCAGGGGGGGCTCCTACAATGAGCAGTTCTTC
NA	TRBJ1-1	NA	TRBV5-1	CASNVDRLNTEAFF	TGCGCCAGCAACGTAGACAGGCTGAACACTGAAGCTTTCTTT
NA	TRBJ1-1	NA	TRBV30	CAWSWAGMASTEAFF	TGTGCCTGGAGTTGGGCAGGAATGGCGAGTACTGAAGCTTTCTTT
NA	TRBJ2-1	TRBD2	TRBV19	CASSRREGGNEQFF	TGTGCCAGTAGTAGGCGGGAGGGGGGAAATGAGCAGTTCTTC
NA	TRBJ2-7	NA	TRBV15	CATSRDLQGGDDEQYF	TGTGCCACCAGCAGAGATTTACAGGGAGGCGACGACGAGCAGTACTTC
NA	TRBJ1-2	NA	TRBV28	CASSRGGANYGYTF	TGTGCCAGCAGCCGAGGGGGGGCCAACTATGGCTACACCTTC
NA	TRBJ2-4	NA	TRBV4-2	CASSQDRPRENIQYF	TGTGCCAGCAGCCAAGACCGCCCCCGGGAAAACATTCAGTACTTC
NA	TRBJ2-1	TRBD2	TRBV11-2	CASSLGLRREGFRNEQFF	TGTGCCAGCAGCTTAGGATTGAGGCGGGAGGGATTCAGGAATGAGCAGTTCTTC
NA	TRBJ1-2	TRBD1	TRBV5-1	CASSLGQGPPVGTF	TGCGCCAGCAGCTTGGGACAGGGCCCTCCGGTGGGCACCTTC
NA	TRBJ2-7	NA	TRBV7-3	CASSFPRGACYEQYF	TGTGCCAGCAGCTTTCCCCGTGGAGCTTGCTACGAGCAGTACTTC